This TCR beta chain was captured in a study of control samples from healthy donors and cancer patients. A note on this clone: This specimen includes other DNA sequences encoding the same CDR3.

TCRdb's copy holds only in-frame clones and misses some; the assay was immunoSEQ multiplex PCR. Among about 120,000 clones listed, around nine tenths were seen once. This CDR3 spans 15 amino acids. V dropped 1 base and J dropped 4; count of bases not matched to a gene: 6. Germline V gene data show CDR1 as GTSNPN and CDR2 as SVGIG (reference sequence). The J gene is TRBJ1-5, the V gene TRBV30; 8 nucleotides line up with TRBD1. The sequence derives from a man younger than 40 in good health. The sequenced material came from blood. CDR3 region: CAWSGGQGGNQPQHF. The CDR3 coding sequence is TGTGCCTGGAGTGGAGGACAGGGTGGTAATCAGCCCCAGCATTTT.